This T cell receptor beta chain was documented in a study of regulatory T cells in long-lasting Graves disease. Study context: New Graves' disease cases had less than 3 months of antithyroid drugs.

This clonotype was seen repeatedly, ten times or more. Libraries of TCR beta came from iRepertoire HTBI primers plus Arm-PCR of CDR3 regions. MiXCR was run by TCRdb on the multiplex PCR reads, yielding one entry per CDR3 protein. The sample records around 250,000 distinct CDR3 sequences, around 17% being singletons. Time point in this sample: newly diagnosed GD, antithyroid drugs for less than 3 months. After RNA was extracted from PBMCs, the TCR library was made from it. Trimming left V 8 bases short and J 2 bases short, with 10 bases between. CDR3 length equals 12 residues. Germline lookup yields CDR1 MNHNS and CDR2 SASEGT.

The origin of this receptor is a female donor with Graves disease. The chain carries TRBV6-1 and TRBJ2-7, with D hard to call. The sequencing here drew on peripheral blood mononuclear cells (PBMCs), taken at new diagnosis, from a patient treated with antithyroid drugs. CDR3 protein: CASDRSTYEQYF. The CDR3, as DNA: TGTGCCAGCGATCGCAGTACCTACGAGCAGTACTTC.